Each of the 22 T cell receptor beta chains below was sequenced from the same sample in a study of a mutant IDH1 vaccine in newly diagnosed glioma. The antigens of these receptors remain unknown. Repertoires were generated with immunoSEQ multiplex PCR, while TCRdb's copy carries only in-frame clones and drops some. Among around 36,000 clones listed, about 89% were seen once. Time point described: week 5, during vaccination. Every vaccine dose comprised 300 ug of mutant IDH1 20-mer peptide plus topical imiquimod. The specimen was PBMCs, collected from a glioma patient whose treatment included an IDH1 peptide vaccine. The source is a man aged 45-65 years with glioma.

J is TRBJ1-4 and V is TRBV27; no definite D call. Looked up from germline, CDR1 is MNHEY and CDR2 is SMNVEV (reference sequence). This CDR3 comprises 13 residues. Trimming left V 7 bases short and J 6 bases short, with 12 bases between. The CDR3 DNA reads TGTGCCAGCACCCGGCCCGGTGATGAAAAACTGTTTTTT. Its protein is CASTRPGDEKLFF. Full variable domain (remainder filled in from reference TRBV27 and TRBJ1-4): EAQVTQNPRYLITVTGKKLTVTCSQNMNHEYMSWYRQDPGLGLRQIYYSMNVEVTDKGDVPEGYKVSRKEKRNFPLILESPSPNQTSLYFCASTRPGDEKLFFGSGTQLSVL.

J is TRBJ2-7 and V is TRBV9, with TRBD1 identical over 7 bases. The CDR3 runs 12 residues. V lost 3 bases and J lost 4; bases outside the gene matches: 1. In germline, CDR1 is SGDLS, CDR2 YYNGEE. The CDR3 here is CASSATGYEQYF. The CDR3 nucleotides read TGTGCCAGCAGCGCGACAGGGTACGAGCAGTACTTC. Full variable domain (remainder filled in from reference TRBV9 and TRBJ2-7): DSGVTQTPKHLITATGQRVTLRCSPRSGDLSVYWYQQSLDQGLQFLIQYYNGEERAKGNILERFSAQQFPDLHSELNLSSLELGDSALYFCASSATGYEQYFGPGTRLTVT.

This clone was seen once. CDR3 in DNA: TGTGCCAGCTCACCGGGACAGAACACTGAAGCTTTCTTT. Translation gives CASSPGQNTEAFF. The chain joins TRBV18 to TRBJ1-1, with D perhaps matching TRBD1 (6 bases). The V and J ends lost 3 bases and 1 base respectively, with 6 bases between them. There are 13 residues in the CDR3. In germline, CDR1 is KGHSH, CDR2 LQKENI.

This clone appeared a few times. The chain couples TRBV9 to TRBJ2-7; possible D gene TRBD2, 6 bases. CDR3 length: 13 amino acids. The V gene lost 4 bases and the J gene lost 7 bases, with 15 bases spanning the gap. The germline CDR1 and CDR2 sequences are SGDLS and YYNGEE. CDR3 protein: CASSPNQRGEQYF. CDR3 bases: TGTGCCAGCAGCCCAAACCAACGGGGGGAGCAGTACTTC.

The CDR3 protein is CASSPGGAVNQPQHF. The CDR3 nucleotides are TGTGCCAGCAGCCCCGGAGGGGCCGTAAATCAGCCCCAGCATTTT. This rearrangement joins TRBV9 to TRBJ1-5; possibly TRBD1 for D (5 bases). Trimming stripped 4 bases from V and 4 bases from J, with 15 bases between. The CDR3 is 15 residues long. CDR1 and CDR2 (germline): SGDLS, YYNGEE.

The chain recombines TRBV28 with TRBJ1-1; a weak D match, TRBD1 (5 bases). The germline CDR1 and CDR2 sequences are MDHEN and SYDVKM. The CDR3 runs to 11 residues. Trimming took off 2 bases at V and 11 bases at J, with 9 bases between the two ends. CDR3 in amino acids: CASSLMGLAFF. The CDR3 DNA reads TGTGCCAGCAGTTTAATGGGGCTGGCTTTCTTT.

This clone was counted between two and nine times. The rearrangement uses TRBV19 and TRBJ2-1; 7 nucleotides align to TRBD2. The CDR3 contains 19 residues. The germline V gene encodes CDR1 LNHDA and CDR2 SQIVND (reference sequence). After removal of 4 bases from V and 4 bases from J, the junction contained 19 bases not matched to a gene. The DNA of the CDR3 is TGTGCCAGTAGTAAGATAGGGTTCGCGGGAGATTTGGGATACAATGAGCAGTTCTTC. Its protein product is CASSKIGFAGDLGYNEQFF.

This chain connects TRBV29-1 to TRBJ1-5; D is ambiguous. This CDR3 contains 12 residues. The V and J ends lost 5 bases and 7 bases respectively, with 12 bases between them. From germline, CDR1 is SQVTM and CDR2 ANQGSEA. DNA for the CDR3: TGCAGCGTTTACGATCCTGGGCAGCCCCAGCATTTT. Translated: CSVYDPGQPQHF.

The rearrangement joins TRBV5-6 to TRBJ1-5; no reliable D call. The germline V and J ends were trimmed by 0 bases and 10 bases, with 8 bases remaining between them. The CDR3 covers 12 residues. CDR1 and CDR2 from the germline V gene are SGHDT and YYEEEE. The CDR3 DNA sequence: TGTGCCAGCAGCTTGGGAGACGGCCCCCAGCATTTT. Amino acid sequence: CASSLGDGPQHF.

The chain has TRBV13 and TRBJ1-2; TRBD1 is a possible D gene (5 bases). This CDR3 is 16 amino acids long. The V and J ends lost 6 bases and 2 bases respectively, with 19 bases between them. Germline V gene lookup returns CDR1 PRHDT and CDR2 FYEKMQ (reference sequence). Here the CDR3 reads CASSPYRGKGNYGYTF. The CDR3 DNA reads as TGTGCCAGCAGTCCTTATAGGGGTAAGGGGAACTATGGCTACACCTTC.

The V and J genes are TRBV7-9 and TRBJ1-4, with 7 positions matching TRBD1. Germline V CDR1 and CDR2: SEHNR, FQNEAQ (reference sequence). This CDR3 spans 16 amino acids. V shed 0 bases and J 6 bases; nucleotides not matched to a gene: 7. Here the CDR3 reads CASSLARGQGDEKLFF. CDR3 nucleotides: TGTGCCAGCAGCTTAGCCCGGGGGCAGGGGGATGAAAAACTGTTTTTT.

This chain links TRBV5-1 with TRBJ2-5; 14 nucleotides agree with TRBD2. Per germline, CDR1 SGHRS and CDR2 YFSETQ. The trim removed 5 bases at V and 5 bases at J, leaving 5 bases unmatched. This CDR3 is 15 amino acids long. As DNA, the CDR3 is TGCGCCAGCAGTGGGACTAGCGGGAGTTGGGAGACCCAGTACTTC. It specifies CASSGTSGSWETQYF.

The chain employs TRBV29-1 and TRBJ2-1; 9 nucleotides match TRBD2. The CDR3 has 14 amino acids. Germline CDR1 is SQVTM and CDR2 is ANQGSEA. V gave up 6 bases and J gave up 5 bases; unmatched junction bases: 8. The CDR3 loop reads CSVPVAGVDNEQFF. The DNA of the CDR3 is TGCAGCGTACCTGTAGCGGGAGTCGACAATGAGCAGTTCTTC.

This chain connects TRBV19 to TRBJ1-1, with a tentative D call TRBD1 (5 bases). The germline CDR1 and CDR2 sequences are LNHDA and SQIVND (reference sequence). The CDR3 contains 14 residues. V dropped 2 bases and J dropped 1 base, with 8 bases sitting between them. CDR3 DNA: TGTGCCAGTAGTATAATCGGACAGAACACTGAAGCTTTCTTT. As protein: CASSIIGQNTEAFF.

CDR3: CASSLGGRLSYTF. The DNA for the CDR3 is TGTGCCAGCAGCTTAGGGGGCAGGCTGAGCTACACCTTC. The V gene is TRBV11-2, the J gene TRBJ1-2, with a possible D match to TRBD1 (5 bases). V was shortened by 1 base and J by 9 bases, with 12 bases between the two germline ends. The length of the CDR3 is 13 residues. Germline CDR1 reads SGHAT; CDR2 reads FQNNGV.

The J gene is TRBJ1-2, the V gene TRBV6-1; perhaps TRBD1 as D (6 bases). This CDR3 region has 14 residues. The germline gives CDR1 MNHNS, CDR2 SASEGT. V was shortened by 2 bases and J by 2 bases, with 9 bases between the two germline ends. CDR3 protein: CASSEQGTNYGYTF. DNA for the CDR3: TGTGCCAGCAGTGAACAGGGGACCAACTATGGCTACACCTTC.

This chain links TRBV6-5 with TRBJ2-1; D is possibly TRBD2 (7 bases). The CDR3 length is 14 residues. Trimming took 2 bases from V and 8 from J, leaving 13 bases between them. The V gene's germline CDR1 is MNHEY and CDR2 SVGAGI. The CDR3 region is CASSYRGGQHEQFF. The CDR3 DNA is TGTGCCAGCAGTTACAGGGGGGGGCAACATGAGCAGTTCTTC.

J is TRBJ1-3 and V is TRBV6-5, with D perhaps TRBD1 (5 bases). The V end lost 5 bases, the J end lost 2 bases, and 7 bases lay between the germline ends. The germline gives CDR1 MNHEY, CDR2 SVGAGI. The CDR3 is made up of 13 amino acids. This CDR3 reads CASSVRAGNTIYF. The CDR3 DNA follows: TGTGCCAGCAGTGTCAGGGCTGGAAACACCATATATTTT.

The chain combines TRBV5-1 with TRBJ2-1; D remains unclear. CDR1 is SGHRS, CDR2 YFSETQ, per germline. Trimming removed 3 bases from V and 6 bases from J, with 10 bases in between. The CDR3 runs to 13 residues. The CDR3 coding sequence is TGCGCCAGCAGCTGGGGTTGGGCCAATGAGCAGTTCTTC. It yields the protein CASSWGWANEQFF.

This clone was found once. The gene calls are TRBV19 and TRBJ2-1; 11 bases align to TRBD2. CDR1 is LNHDA and CDR2 is SQIVND in the germline V gene (reference sequence). The CDR3 length is 15 residues. V lost 5 bases, J lost 9 bases, and 9 bases stayed unmatched. CDR3 DNA sequence: TGTGCCAGTAGTTATACTAGCGGGAGCCCCAGTGAGCAGTTCTTC. Protein sequence: CASSYTSGSPSEQFF.

The V and J genes are TRBV5-1 and TRBJ2-5, with D possibly matching TRBD2 (5 bases). Germline CDR1 reads SGHRS; CDR2 reads YFSETQ. This CDR3 is 17 amino acids long. Trimming took off 4 bases at V and 1 base at J, with 20 bases between the two ends. In DNA form, the CDR3 reads TGCGCCAGCAGCGTCACCTACCGGGAACACTTCCAAGAGACCCAGTACTTC. Its translation is CASSVTYREHFQETQYF.

The chain joins TRBV13 to TRBJ1-1, with D perhaps matching TRBD1 (5 bases). The CDR3 contains 14 residues. V shed 4 bases and J shed 1 base, with 10 bases lying between them. Germline V lookup: CDR1 PRHDT, CDR2 FYEKMQ (reference sequence). DNA of the CDR3: TGTGCCAGCAGCTCTTGGGGGACGAACACTGAAGCTTTCTTT. It translates to CASSSWGTNTEAFF. The full variable domain, in which reference TRBV13 and TRBJ1-1 provide the parts outside the CDR3, is AAGVIQSPRHLIKEKRETATLKCYPIPRHDTVYWYQQGPGQDPQFLISFYEKMQSDKGSIPDRFSAQQFSDYHSELNMSSLELGDSALYFCASSSWGTNTEAFFGQGTRLTVV.